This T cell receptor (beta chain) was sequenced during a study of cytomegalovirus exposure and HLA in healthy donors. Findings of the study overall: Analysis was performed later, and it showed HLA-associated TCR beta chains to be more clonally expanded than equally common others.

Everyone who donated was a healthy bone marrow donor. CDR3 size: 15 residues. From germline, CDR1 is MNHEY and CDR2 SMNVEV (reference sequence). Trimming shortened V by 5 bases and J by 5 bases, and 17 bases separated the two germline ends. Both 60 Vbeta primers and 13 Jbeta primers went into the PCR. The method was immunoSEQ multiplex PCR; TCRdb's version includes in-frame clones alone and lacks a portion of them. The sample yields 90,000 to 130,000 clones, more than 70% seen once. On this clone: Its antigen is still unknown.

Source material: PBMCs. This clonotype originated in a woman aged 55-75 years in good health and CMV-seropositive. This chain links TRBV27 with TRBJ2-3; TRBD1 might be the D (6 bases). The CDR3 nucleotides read TGTGCCAGCAGTAGAAGAGGGGGTATCGGAGATACGCAGTATTTT. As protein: CASSRRGGIGDTQYF.